This T cell receptor (beta chain) came from a study of blood T cell repertoires in COVID-19 (dated by TCRdb to about 2020). The study in broad terms: Collaborator samples came from the United States, Italy and Spain and covered acute and convalescent phases of COVID-19. Deeply sampled blood TCRbeta repertoires from subjects exposed to, actively infected with, or recovered from COVID-19 were included in the dataset. The material from the prospective study consisted of cDNA or gDNA derived from T cells, B-cell-depleted T cells, or PBMCs. The repertoires were made available in a free public database intended to serve as a resource for research on the immune response to SARS-CoV-2. Samples were obtained from the ongoing ImmuneRACE study (first 160 participants) and from some 1,300 subjects provided by 6 global collaborators. A de-identified subject ID, COVID-19 status, age in years and sex were almost always included in the sample metadata. Where available, HLA class I and class II types were obtained from metadata supplied by the sample provider rather than from assay-based typing. General findings and caveats noted by the study authors: How much clinical and demographic metadata was included differed by source and by participant, and the metadata was provided uncurated.

At one collaborating source in Seattle, patients were enrolled during active infection and were followed longitudinally through the course of disease. Whole blood was collected in K2EDTA tubes by collaborating institutions according to the institutions' own protocols. For TCRbeta analysis, collaborators shipped samples in one of three forms: frozen whole blood, isolated PBMCs, or DNA extracted from either of those sample types. From the cysteine through the phenylalanine, the CDR3 covers 17 amino acids. The read is trimmed to its CDR3 DNA, 51 bases read in frame from base 1. The germline V gene gives CDR1 as SGHRS and CDR2 as YFSETQ. V is clipped by 6 bases and J by 2 bases, and the sequence between their germline boundaries is 23 bases long. TCRbeta CDR3 regions were amplified from genomic DNA by means of the immunoSEQ Assay, a bias-controlled multiplex PCR. For the original study's pipeline: Nucleated cell counts per sample were estimated from amplification of reference gene primers within the assay. To quantify the absolute abundance of each unique TCRbeta CDR3 rearrangement, sequence reads were collapsed and filtered. For each sample, productive Simpson clonality was calculated as the square root of Simpson's diversity index across productive rearrangements. This immuneACCESS table, as held by TCRdb, lists in-frame sequences with V and J called but not all clones. Of the missing ones, under half trace to an unresolved V gene in checked studies; the others have no known cause. D and trimming were read from the DNA, whereas the V and J calls and clone size are those reported in that table. This sample comprises over 450,000 clones, 89% of them detected only once. The ten largest clones represent around 0.92% of the sample.

Comments on this clone: The specificity of this receptor is unknown. Base qualities are not recorded, but no much larger clone differs from it by a single base.

The chain joins TRBV5-1 to TRBJ2-5; the D gene is perhaps TRBD2, from 7 matching bases. The specimen was peripheral blood. The sequence came from a man aged 18 to 29 with COVID-19, enrolled during active disease. CDR3 protein: CASKRIEGGGRQETQYF. The DNA is TGCGCCAGCAAGAGGATAGAGGGAGGGGGGCGTCAAGAGACCCAGTACTTC.